One T cell receptor beta chain is described in this entry. The germline gives CDR1 SGHRS, CDR2 YFSETQ. V lost 0 bases and J lost 0, with 5 bases in between. There are 14 residues in the CDR3. This sample is part of a study of cytomegalovirus exposure and HLA in healthy donors. Primers included in the PCR were 60 Vbeta and 13 Jbeta primers. Assay used: immunoSEQ multiplex PCR; TCRdb lists only in-frame clones, some missing. The sample has approximately 100,000 clones; 76% are singletons. Sequenced input: PBMCs. This sequence was found in a woman in her forties or fifties in good health and CMV-seropositive. The chain carries TRBV5-1 and TRBJ2-3; D is uncertain. The CDR3 loop reads CASSLAGSTDTQYF. In DNA form, the CDR3 reads TGCGCCAGCAGCTTGGCGGGTAGCACAGATACGCAGTATTTT.